The T cell receptor beta chain under discussion was sequenced for a study of T cell repertoires in cytomegalovirus infection. At the level of the study: CMV epitopes in the study were HLA-C-restricted (recently identified) and HLA-B-restricted (well studied). Both a matching HLA type and CMV infection were indicated by public TCR beta signatures. Broader study findings: In two of eight donors, the top clonotype was HLA-C-restricted CMV-specific. Pooled public TCR beta family frequency picked out CMV carriers with the relevant HLA.

As concerns this clonotype: Its antigen is currently unknown.

V was cut by 1 base and J by 1 base, with 4 bases left in between. Per germline, CDR1 LGHDT and CDR2 YNNKEL (reference sequence). The CDR3 covers 13 residues. Via MiXCR, TCRdb re-called the reads, giving one row per CDR3 protein. The repertoire includes some 350,000 distinct CDR3 sequences, roughly 29% of them detected once, and roughly 20% sits in the top ten. This chain joins TRBV3-1 and TRBJ1-1; no clear D. The sequence was collected from a human donor in good health (CMV status not recorded). Some clones in this sample may be carry-over from other donors' samples. Sequencing used cultured PBMCs, obtained from culture after CMV antigen stimulation. This chain's CDR3 is CASSQVENTEAFF. The CDR3 DNA reads TGTGCCAGCAGCCAAGTAGAGAACACTGAAGCTTTCTTT. Based on the CDR3 plus reference TRBV3-1 and TRBJ1-1, the full variable domain is DTAVSQTPKYLVTQMGNDKSIKCEQNLGHDTMYWYKQDSKKFLKIMFSYNNKELIINETVPNRFSPKSPDKAHLNLHINSLELGDSAVYFCASSQVENTEAFFGQGTRLTVV.